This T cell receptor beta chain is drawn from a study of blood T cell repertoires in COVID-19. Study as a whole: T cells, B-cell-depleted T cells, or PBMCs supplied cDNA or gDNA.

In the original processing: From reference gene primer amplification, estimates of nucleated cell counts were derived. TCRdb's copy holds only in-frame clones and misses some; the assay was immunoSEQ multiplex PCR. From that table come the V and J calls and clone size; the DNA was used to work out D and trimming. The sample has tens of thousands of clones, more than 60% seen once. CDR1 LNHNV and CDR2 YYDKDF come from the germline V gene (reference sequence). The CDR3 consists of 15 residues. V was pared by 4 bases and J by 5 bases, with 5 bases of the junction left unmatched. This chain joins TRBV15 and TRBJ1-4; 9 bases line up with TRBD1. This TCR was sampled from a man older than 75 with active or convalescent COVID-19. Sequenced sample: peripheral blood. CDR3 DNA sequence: TGTGCCACCAGCACCCTAGACAGGGGGAATGAAAAACTGTTTTTT. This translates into CATSTLDRGNEKLFF. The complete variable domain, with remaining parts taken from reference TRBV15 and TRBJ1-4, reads DAMVIQNPRYQVTQFGKPVTLSCSQTLNHNVMYWYQQKSSQAPKLLFHYYDKDFNNEADTPDNFQSRRPNTSFCFLDIRSPGLGDTAMYLCATSTLDRGNEKLFFGSGTQLSVL.